Following are 19 T cell receptor beta chains from one sample sequenced in a study of blood T cells in healthy people across ages. Together with a sample-barcoded 5' primer, a J-beta primer mix was included in a second PCR lasting roughly 6 to 12 cycles. TCRdb reanalysed the 5' RACE reads using MiXCR and keeps one entry per CDR3 protein. This sample has 600,000 or so distinct CDR3 sequences, with around 50% found just once. Sequenced input: blood. The origin of the receptors is a man older than 75 in good health.

The chain recombines TRBV19 with TRBJ2-7; weak D call: TRBD2 (6 bases). V dropped 7 bases and J dropped 4 bases, with 32 bases sitting between them. Germline CDR1 LNHDA, CDR2 SQIVND (reference sequence). The CDR3 runs to 19 residues. CDR3 sequence (DNA): TGTGCCAGTACTACAGGAGACGGAGGGTCTGGTCCGGGGGTTTACGAGCAGTACTTC. It specifies CASTTGDGGSGPGVYEQYF.

This rearrangement joins TRBV6-2 or TRBV6-3 to TRBJ1-2; weak D call: TRBD1 (6 bases). Germline CDR1 reads MNHEY; CDR2 reads SVGEGT. The CDR3 runs 12 residues. Deletions cut 7 bases from V and 7 bases from J, with 13 bases between. This chain's CDR3 is CASTDSLSGYTF. The CDR3 DNA is TGTGCCAGCACGGACAGCCTCAGTGGCTACACCTTC.

This sequence joins TRBV7-9 and TRBJ2-1, with 9 bases identical to TRBD2. J was trimmed by 6 bases and V by 7 bases; bases with no gene match: 7. Germline V gives CDR1 SEHNR, CDR2 FQNEAQ (reference sequence). CDR3 size: 14 residues. The CDR3 sequence is CASTSGMIGNEQFF. DNA of the CDR3: TGTGCCAGCACTAGCGGGATGATTGGCAATGAGCAGTTCTTC.

This clonotype was seen a handful of times. V gene TRBV5-1 combines with J gene TRBJ1-4; possibly TRBD1 for D (6 bases). This CDR3 contains 15 residues. The germline V gene has CDR1 SGHRS and CDR2 YFSETQ. Trimming took 1 base from V and 7 from J, leaving 14 bases between them. CDR3 sequence reads: CASSLLQGPSEKLFF. The DNA for the CDR3 is TGCGCCAGCAGCTTGTTGCAGGGGCCCAGTGAAAAACTGTTTTTT.

This clonotype showed up just once. A junction boundary mismatches the germline segment, possibly from a read error. The chain links TRBV4-2 to TRBJ2-5; no clear D gene. The CDR3 consists of 13 residues. Germline V CDR1 and CDR2: LGHNA, YNFKEQ. The CDR3 DNA is TGTGCCAGCAGCCAAGGGCGGCAAGAGGCCCAGTACTTC. Its protein is CASSQGRQEAQYF.

This chain joins TRBV7-2 and TRBJ2-3; tentatively, D is TRBD2 (6 bases). The CDR3 length is 15 residues. V was pared by 3 bases and J by 4 bases, with 14 bases between. Germline CDR1 is SGHTA and CDR2 is FQGNSA. The CDR3 reads CASSLTEGRADTQYF. The CDR3 DNA reads TGTGCCAGCAGCTTGACGGAGGGCCGGGCAGATACGCAGTATTTT.

A few counts support this clonotype. The rearrangement uses TRBV18 and TRBJ2-1, with D perhaps TRBD1 (5 bases). Germline values: CDR1 KGHSH, CDR2 LQKENI. V shed 1 base and J shed 5 bases, with 15 bases lying between them. The length of the CDR3 is 16 residues. The CDR3 DNA reads as TGTGCCAGCTCACCACTGGGCCAGGGTCAGGACAATGAGCAGTTCTTC. Translation gives CASSPLGQGQDNEQFF. Based on the CDR3 plus reference TRBV18 and TRBJ2-1, the full variable domain is NAGVMQNPRHLVRRRGQEARLRCSPMKGHSHVYWYRQLPEEGLKFMVYLQKENIIDESGMPKERFSAEFPKEGPSILRIQQVVRGDSAAYFCASSPLGQGQDNEQFFGPGTRLTVL.

This clonotype has more than one count but fewer than ten. One end of the junction does not line up with germline, which may come from a read error. The V gene is TRBV7-7, the J gene TRBJ2-5; D is unclear. Per germline, CDR1 SSHAT and CDR2 FNYEAQ (reference sequence). The CDR3 contains 14 residues. CDR3 residues: CASSLASTKETQYF. The CDR3 DNA sequence: TGTGCTAGCAGCTTAGCTTCTACTAAAGAGACCCAGTACTTC.

This clonotype was seen a handful of times. The V call is TRBV20-1, the J call TRBJ2-4; 8 bases map to TRBD1. From germline, CDR1 is DFQATT and CDR2 SNEGSKA (reference sequence). This CDR3 is built from 11 residues. The V and J ends lost 8 bases and 13 bases, in that order; junction bases with no gene match: 10. CDR3 residues: CSPRGGQEQYF. The CDR3 nucleotides read TGCAGTCCCCGAGGGGGACAGGAGCAGTACTTC.

Concerning this clonotype: The junction shows a germline mismatch at one end, possibly a read error. The CDR3 coding sequence is TGTGCCAGCAGTTTAGACGGGAGCCCCGGGGCCAAAAACATTCAGTACTTC. Protein product: CASSLDGSPGAKNIQYF. This chain joins TRBV7-2 and TRBJ2-4; D possibly corresponds to TRBD2 (6 bases). Per germline, CDR1 SGHTA and CDR2 FQGNSA. The CDR3 has 17 amino acids.

This CDR3 is CSAGYSGSSYEQFF. CDR3 sequence (DNA): TGCAGTGCTGGATATAGCGGAAGCTCCTACGAGCAGTTCTTC. V and J are TRBV20-1 and TRBJ2-1; maybe TRBD2 (6 bases). V lost 5 bases to trimming and J lost 10 bases, with 21 bases between them. The CDR3 extends over 14 amino acids. Germline CDR1 and CDR2: DFQATT and SNEGSKA (reference sequence).

CDR3 DNA: TGCAGTGCTCCCGGGCAGCGCTCCTGGGATGAGCAGTTCTTC. Translation: CSAPGQRSWDEQFF. The V call is TRBV20-1, the J call TRBJ2-1; no reliable D call. Trimming took 5 bases from V and 8 from J, leaving 19 bases between them. The CDR3 totals 14 residues. CDR1 and CDR2 (germline): DFQATT, SNEGSKA (reference sequence).

The rearrangement uses TRBV6-6 and TRBJ2-1; possible D gene TRBD2, 7 bases. The CDR3 is made up of 17 amino acids. The germline gives CDR1 MNHNY, CDR2 SVGAGI (reference sequence). Trimming cost V 0 bases and J 0 bases, with 12 bases left between them. CDR3 DNA sequence: TGTGCCAGCAGTTACTCAGGGGGGGGTCACTCCTACAATGAGCAGTTCTTC. Protein sequence: CASSYSGGGHSYNEQFF.

This clonotype was detected only a few times. The chain links TRBV11-2 to TRBJ2-1; 11 nucleotides match TRBD1. This CDR3 spans 15 amino acids. Germline lookup yields CDR1 SGHAT and CDR2 FQNNGV. J was trimmed by 7 bases and V by 5 bases; bases with no gene match: 7. CDR3 protein: CASSNGQGAGNEQFF. The CDR3 nucleotides are TGTGCCAGCAGCAACGGACAGGGGGCGGGTAATGAGCAGTTCTTC.

This clonotype was counted a few times. The V call is TRBV7-2, the J call TRBJ2-4; 9 nucleotides match TRBD1. CDR3 length: 14 amino acids. CDR1 SGHTA and CDR2 FQGNSA come from the germline V gene. V lost 1 base to trimming and J lost 7 bases; unmatched junction nucleotides: 2. The CDR3 loop reads CASSLGDRVNIQYF. CDR3 sequence (DNA): TGTGCCAGCAGCTTAGGGGACAGGGTGAACATTCAGTACTTC. Complete variable domain (other parts from reference TRBV7-2 and TRBJ2-4): GAGVSQSPSNKVTEKGKDVELRCDPISGHTALYWYRQSLGQGLEFLIYFQGNSAPDKSGLPSDRFSAERTGGSVSTLTIQRTQQEDSAVYLCASSLGDRVNIQYFGAGTRLSVL.

This clonotype has a handful of counts. The J gene is TRBJ1-4, the V gene TRBV4-3, with 7 bases aligning to TRBD1. CDR1 is LGHNA, CDR2 YSLEER, per germline. The J segment lost 0 bases and the V segment lost 1 base, leaving 8 bases of the junction unmatched. The CDR3 has 18 amino acids. In DNA, the CDR3 is TGCGCCAGCAGCCAAGGGACAGGAAGAGCTGCAACTAATGAAAAACTGTTTTTT. Its protein product is CASSQGTGRAATNEKLFF.

The chain employs TRBV20-1 and TRBJ2-1, with TRBD2 matching 7 bases. The V and J ends lost 2 bases and 0 bases, in that order; junction bases with no gene match: 7. CDR3 length: 16 amino acids. Germline-derived CDR1 and CDR2 are DFQATT and SNEGSKA (reference sequence). CDR3 loop: CSARSGGGSSYNEQFF. The CDR3 DNA sequence: TGCAGTGCTAGATCGGGGGGAGGCAGCTCCTACAATGAGCAGTTCTTC.

This chain joins TRBV29-1 and TRBJ1-5; unclear D gene. The germline V gene has CDR1 SQVTM and CDR2 ANQGSEA. The CDR3 is 15 residues long. Trimming left V 7 bases short and J 1 base short, with 17 bases between. CDR3 in DNA: TGCAGCGCAACGTTTCACGGGCTGAGCAATCAGCCCCAGCATTTT. Its translation is CSATFHGLSNQPQHF.

Only a few counts were recorded for this clonotype. The rearrangement uses TRBV7-2 and TRBJ2-1; D call uncertain. Trimming took off 3 bases at V and 0 bases at J, with 9 bases between the two ends. This CDR3 is built from 15 residues. Germline values: CDR1 SGHTA, CDR2 FQGNSA. The CDR3 coding sequence is TGTGCCAGCAGCTTTGCGGCGAGCTCCTACAATGAGCAGTTCTTC. Residues: CASSFAASSYNEQFF.